A selection of T cell receptor beta chains follows, all from one sample in a study of blood T cell repertoires in COVID-19. Data came from immunoSEQ multiplex PCR; TCRdb stores just in-frame clones and leaves some out. The sample has 500,000 or so clones; 87% are singletons. Sequencing was performed on PBMCs or T cells enriched from blood (not recorded which). Source of these receptors: a woman aged 18-35 years who had recovered from COVID-19. The CDR3 runs from the conserved cysteine through the conserved F or W. The order of the fields is J gene, V gene, CDR3 protein.

j_call: TRBJ2-7
v_call: TRBV5-8
cdr3_aa: CASSLRPRQGYEQYF

j_call: TRBJ2-1
v_call: TRBV6-5
cdr3_aa: CASSYGASGYNEQFF

j_call: TRBJ2-7
v_call: TRBV28
cdr3_aa: CASFSGRKTYEQYF

j_call: TRBJ2-7
v_call: TRBV18
cdr3_aa: CASSPAGDLYEQYF

j_call: TRBJ1-1
v_call: TRBV2
cdr3_aa: CASSEYTGTEAFF

j_call: TRBJ2-1
v_call: TRBV28
cdr3_aa: CASRTSGTGKHNEQFF

j_call: TRBJ1-2
v_call: TRBV4-2
cdr3_aa: CASSQVTGGLDGYTF

j_call: TRBJ1-2
v_call: TRBV27
cdr3_aa: CASSTGGGYGYTF

j_call: TRBJ2-1
v_call: TRBV19
cdr3_aa: CASSIGGSTYNEQFF

j_call: TRBJ2-3
v_call: TRBV5-1
cdr3_aa: CASSPEERGDTQYF

j_call: TRBJ2-1
v_call: TRBV5-5
cdr3_aa: CASWLSGDRLRNEQFF

j_call: TRBJ1-6
v_call: TRBV2
cdr3_aa: CASNGRDNSPLHF

j_call: TRBJ2-2
v_call: TRBV5-1
cdr3_aa: CASSPSQDTGELFF

j_call: TRBJ2-6
v_call: TRBV27
cdr3_aa: CASSSISAGANVLTF

j_call: TRBJ1-1
v_call: TRBV11-2
cdr3_aa: CASSSDRGYTEAFF

j_call: TRBJ1-4
v_call: TRBV6-6
cdr3_aa: CASSQPGPGQEKLFF

j_call: TRBJ1-1
v_call: TRBV7-2
cdr3_aa: CASSRGGVSTEAFF

j_call: TRBJ1-3
v_call: TRBV5-1
cdr3_aa: CASSLQGSGNTIYF